One sample yielded the 17 T cell receptor beta chains listed below, sequenced in a study of CD4 T cells in relation to SARS-CoV-2 and coronaviruses. Their recognized antigens are unknown. Sequenced by immunoSEQ multiplex PCR; TCRdb stores in-frame clones only, minus some. The repertoire holds about 43,000 clones, with approximately 80% as singletons. The sequenced material came from naive CD4+ T cells from PBMCs, cultured in vitro. Subset given: naive CD4+ T cells isolated by negative enrichment. These receptors all stem from an adult with COVID-19.

The chain combines TRBV7-9 with TRBJ2-4; 8 bases are shared with TRBD1. There are 15 residues in the CDR3. Trimming removed 2 bases from V and 6 bases from J; junction bases left unmatched: 6. CDR1 SEHNR and CDR2 FQNEAQ come from the germline V gene (reference sequence). The CDR3 protein is CASSLPGQGGNIQYF. The CDR3 bases are TGTGCCAGCAGCTTACCCGGACAGGGTGGAAACATTCAGTACTTC.

V is TRBV5-4 and J is TRBJ1-6; 9 bases are a match to TRBD1. Germline V CDR1 and CDR2: SGHNT, YYREEE (reference sequence). CDR3 length equals 16 residues. Germline trimming cut 4 bases from V and 7 bases from J; bases unmatched to any gene: 9. CDR3 nucleotides: TGTGCCAGCAGCCGCACCGGGACAGGGTGGAATTCACCCCTCCACTTT. This encodes CASSRTGTGWNSPLHF.

The V and J genes are TRBV19 and TRBJ1-4; D gene ambiguous. This CDR3 is built from 17 residues. V was trimmed by 6 bases and J by 0 bases, leaving 17 bases between them. Germline V gives CDR1 LNHDA, CDR2 SQIVND (reference sequence). CDR3 sequence: CASSDLGSFSTNEKLFF. CDR3 bases: TGTGCCAGTAGCGATCTCGGCAGTTTTTCAACTAATGAAAAACTGTTTTTT. The whole variable domain, filled in from reference TRBV19 and TRBJ1-4, reads DGGITQSPKYLFRKEGQNVTLSCEQNLNHDAMYWYRQDPGQGLRLIYYSQIVNDFQKGDIAEGYSVSREKKESFPLTVTSAQKNPTAFYLCASSDLGSFSTNEKLFFGSGTQLSVL.

The chain has TRBV20-1 and TRBJ1-2, with D hard to call. Germline loops: CDR1 DFQATT, CDR2 SNEGSKA (reference sequence). The CDR3 extends over 11 amino acids. The germline V and J ends were trimmed by 7 bases and 7 bases, with 13 bases remaining between them. CDR3 DNA: TGCAGTGATAAGCGGGCGATTGGCTACACCTTC. Amino acids: CSDKRAIGYTF.

V and J are TRBV6-6 and TRBJ1-4; D remains ambiguous. This CDR3 is built from 13 residues. V lost 2 bases, J lost 5 bases, and 6 bases lay in between. Germline values: CDR1 MNHNY, CDR2 SVGAGI (reference sequence). Here the CDR3 DNA reads TGTGCCAGCAGTTACATCGGGAATGAAAAACTGTTTTTT. This sequence encodes CASSYIGNEKLFF.

This rearrangement joins TRBV6-2 or TRBV6-3 to TRBJ2-7; 9 bases are shared with TRBD2. The CDR3 consists of 14 residues. Germline CDR1 and CDR2: MNHEY and SVGEGT. Trimming at V came to 6 bases and at J to 6 bases, leaving 9 bases not matched to a gene. CDR3 bases: TGTGCCAGCAGCCCTAGCGGGGCCGGGTCCGAGCAGTACTTC. This translates into CASSPSGAGSEQYF.

The chain employs TRBV24-1 and TRBJ1-2; 10 nucleotides align to TRBD1. V was pared by 0 bases and J by 9 bases, with 9 bases of the junction left unmatched. The CDR3 sequence is 16 residues long. The V gene's germline CDR1 is KGHDR and CDR2 SFDVKD. The CDR3 sequence: CATSDLLPGQGFRYTF. The CDR3 bases are TGTGCCACCAGTGATTTGTTGCCGGGACAGGGGTTTCGCTACACCTTC.

V and J are TRBV28 and TRBJ2-1; TRBD2 matches 8 bases. The V gene end was trimmed by 6 bases and the J gene end by 2 bases; junction bases not matched to a gene: 9. The germline V gene has CDR1 MDHEN and CDR2 SYDVKM. The CDR3 is 16 residues long. CDR3 in DNA: TGTGCCAGCAGACCCCTACCGGGACTAGCCTACAATGAGCAGTTCTTC. It translates to CASRPLPGLAYNEQFF. The entire variable domain, with the rest obtained from reference TRBV28 and TRBJ2-1, is as follows: DVKVTQSSRYLVKRTGEKVFLECVQDMDHENMFWYRQDPGLGLRLIYFSYDVKMKEKGDIPEGYSVSREKKERFSLILESASTNQTSMYLCASRPLPGLAYNEQFFGPGTRLTVL.

The chain has TRBV6-5 and TRBJ2-5; possibly TRBD1 or TRBD2 for D (5 bases each). V shed 0 bases and J shed 4 bases, with 12 bases lying between them. Germline V gene lookup returns CDR1 MNHEY and CDR2 SVGAGI. The CDR3 is 15 residues long. CDR3 region: CASSYSRLGRETQYF. The CDR3 nucleotides read TGTGCCAGCAGTTACTCCCGACTGGGACGAGAGACCCAGTACTTC.

The chain couples TRBV30 to TRBJ1-6; no clear D. Germline V gene data show CDR1 as GTSNPN and CDR2 as SVGIG (reference sequence). V shed 2 bases and J shed 9 bases, with 11 bases lying between them. CDR3 length equals 13 residues. The CDR3 spells CAWSSEIASPLHF. The CDR3, as DNA: TGTGCCTGGAGTTCGGAGATTGCTTCACCCCTCCACTTT.

In this sample, this clone turned up once. The chain joins TRBV3-1 (or the pseudogene TRBV3-2) to TRBJ2-1; D is perhaps TRBD2 (5 bases). V was cut by 3 bases and J by 16 bases, with 13 bases left in between. This CDR3 is 11 amino acids long. Per the germline V gene, CDR1 is LGHDT and CDR2 is YNNKEL (reference sequence). This chain's CDR3 is CASSQAGPVFF. DNA for the CDR3: TGTGCCAGCAGCCAGGCGGGCCCTGTATTCTTC.

The chain uses TRBV6-2 or TRBV6-3 and TRBJ2-3; no clear D gene. Trimming took 0 bases from V and 1 from J, leaving 8 bases between them. The CDR3 spans 15 residues. From germline, CDR1 is MNHEY and CDR2 SVGEGT. The CDR3, as DNA: TGTGCCAGCAGTTACTCGATTGGCGGCACAGATACGCAGTATTTT. Translation: CASSYSIGGTDTQYF.

The chain is built from TRBV4-1 and TRBJ2-5; TRBD2 aligns across 11 bases. The CDR3 runs to 20 residues. After removal of 4 bases from V and 5 bases from J, the junction contained 21 bases not matched to a gene. Germline V gives CDR1 MGHRA, CDR2 YSYEKL. This CDR3 is CASSRRLTGDRASGRETQYF. The CDR3 nucleotides read TGCGCCAGCAGCCGAAGACTAACAGGGGATAGGGCTAGCGGGAGGGAGACCCAGTACTTC.

This rearrangement joins TRBV7-3 to TRBJ2-7; D is unclear. Germline assignment: CDR1 SGHTA and CDR2 FQGTGA. This CDR3 spans 14 amino acids. Trimming removed 2 bases from V and 1 base from J, with 9 bases in between. CDR3 nucleotides: TGTGCCAGCAGCTTAGATCCTGGTTCCTACGAGCAGTACTTC. Its protein is CASSLDPGSYEQYF.

The chain uses TRBV7-3 and TRBJ2-7; 14 bases agree with TRBD2. J lost 1 base, V lost 5 bases, and 16 bases had no gene match. Germline loops: CDR1 SGHTA, CDR2 FQGTGA. This CDR3 is 20 amino acids long. Written as DNA, the CDR3 is TGTGCCAGCAGCCCCAAGACTAGCGGGAGGGCCGGTTTCCTTTCCTACGAGCAGTACTTC. Protein product: CASSPKTSGRAGFLSYEQYF. Filled out from reference TRBV7-3 and TRBJ2-7, the complete variable domain reads GAGVSQTPSNKVTEKGKYVELRCDPISGHTALYWYRQSLGQGPEFLIYFQGTGAADDSGLPNDRFFAVRPEGSVSTLKIQRTERGDSAVYLCASSPKTSGRAGFLSYEQYFGPGTRLTVT.

CDR3 DNA: TGTGCCAGTAGAGTGAGCGGGGGCTCGGATACGCAGTATTTT. The encoded protein is CASRVSGGSDTQYF. V is TRBV19 and J is TRBJ2-3, with 8 positions matching TRBD2. V gave up 6 bases and J gave up 6 bases; unmatched junction bases: 8. The CDR3 covers 14 residues. Germline CDR1 reads LNHDA; CDR2 reads SQIVND (reference sequence).

This chain uses TRBV18 with TRBJ2-1; no definite D call. The CDR3 covers 17 residues. In germline, CDR1 is KGHSH, CDR2 LQKENI. V lost 0 bases and J 0 bases, leaving 12 bases between the germline ends. The CDR3 region has the DNA TGTGCCAGCTCACCACCGGGCCGGGCGCGCTCCTACAATGAGCAGTTCTTC. Amino acids: CASSPPGRARSYNEQFF.